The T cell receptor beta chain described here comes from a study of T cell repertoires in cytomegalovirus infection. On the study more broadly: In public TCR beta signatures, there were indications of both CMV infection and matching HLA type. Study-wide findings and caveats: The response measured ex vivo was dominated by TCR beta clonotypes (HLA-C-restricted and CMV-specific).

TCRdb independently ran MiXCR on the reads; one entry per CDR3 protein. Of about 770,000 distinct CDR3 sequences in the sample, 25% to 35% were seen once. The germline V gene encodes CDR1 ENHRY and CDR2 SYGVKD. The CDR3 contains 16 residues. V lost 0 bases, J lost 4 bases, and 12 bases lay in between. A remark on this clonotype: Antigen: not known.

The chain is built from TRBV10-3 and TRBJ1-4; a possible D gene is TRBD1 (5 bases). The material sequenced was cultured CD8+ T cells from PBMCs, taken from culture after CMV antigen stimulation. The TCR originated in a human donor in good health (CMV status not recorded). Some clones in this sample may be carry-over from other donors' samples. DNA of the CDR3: TGTGCCATCAGTGAGTCGGCCGGGGGTGGTAATGAAAAACTGTTTTTT. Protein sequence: CAISESAGGGNEKLFF.